The rows below give T cell receptor beta chains drawn from one sample of a study of T cell repertoires in cytomegalovirus infection. TCRdb itself ran the reads through MiXCR, one entry per CDR3 protein. The profile shows 200,000 to 250,000 distinct CDR3 sequences, about 23% of them singletons. Sequencing input: CD8+ T cells from PBMCs. These TCRs come from a human donor in good health (CMV status not recorded). Some clones in this sample may be carry-over from other donors' samples. The CDR3 runs from the conserved cysteine through the conserved F or W. D genes are given only for firm matches. The listing skips clone size in some rows; elsewhere it reads once, few, many or a size class.

j_call	cdr3_length	d_call	clone_size	v_call	cdr3_nt	cdr3_aa
TRBJ1-2	14	.	.	TRBV5-6	TGTGCCAGCAGCCTGTCGGGGGAGGGAGATGGCTACACCTTC	CASSLSGEGDGYTF
TRBJ1-4	17	TRBD1	few	TRBV6-5	TGTGCCAGCAGTTACTGGACGCCGGGACAGATTAATGAAAAACTGTTTTTT	CASSYWTPGQINEKLFF
TRBJ2-3	15	.	.	TRBV3-1	TGTGCCAGCAGCCATCCCTGGGGCAGCACAGATACGCAGTATTTT	CASSHPWGSTDTQYF
TRBJ2-3	18	.	many	TRBV28	TGTGCCAGCAGTCCTTATGGGGACAACAACGACCGCACAGATACGCAGTATTTT	CASSPYGDNNDRTDTQYF
TRBJ1-2	12	.	.	TRBV28	TGTGCCAGCAGTTTAAGCAGCTATGGCTACACCTTC	CASSLSSYGYTF
TRBJ2-1	18	TRBD2	.	TRBV5-1	TGCGCCAGCAGGTTTGGGTTTGACGGGGGGGCCGTAATGAATGAGCAGTTCTTC	CASRFGFDGGAVMNEQFF
TRBJ2-7	13	.	.	TRBV6-6	TGTGCCAGCAGTTACACGCTAGACTACGAGCAGTACTTC	CASSYTLDYEQYF
TRBJ2-7	15	.	.	TRBV25-1	TGTGCCAGCAGTGAATATGGGACCCCTTTGGGGGAGCAGTACTTC	CASSEYGTPLGEQYF
TRBJ2-1	12	.	.	TRBV6-2/TRBV6-3	TGTGCCAGCAGTTCTAGCGTCTATGAGCAGTTCTTC	CASSSSVYEQFF
TRBJ2-1	15	TRBD2	.	TRBV5-4	TGTGCCAGCAGCTCCCGGACTAGCCCTTACAATGAGCAGTTCTTC	CASSSRTSPYNEQFF
TRBJ2-1	16	TRBD2	many	TRBV7-2	TGTGCCAGCAGCTTAGACGTGCGGGGGAGAAACAATGAGCAGTTCTTC	CASSLDVRGRNNEQFF
TRBJ1-1	15	TRBD1	many	TRBV28	TGTGCCAGCAGTCATAGTGGGACAGGGCGCACTGAAGCTTTCTTT	CASSHSGTGRTEAFF
TRBJ1-1	15	TRBD1	.	TRBV5-4	TGTGCCAGCAGCGCGGACACAGGGGTGAACACTGAAGCTTTCTTT	CASSADTGVNTEAFF
TRBJ1-2	14	TRBD1	.	TRBV12-3/TRBV12-4	TGTGCCAGCAGTCTCGGACAGGGGGCGCGGGGCTACACCTTC	CASSLGQGARGYTF
TRBJ2-1	13	TRBD2	few	TRBV29-1	TGCAGCGTTGAAGAAGGCGGGGGGAATGAGCAGTTCTTC	CSVEEGGGNEQFF
TRBJ1-5	16	.	many	TRBV12-5	TGTGCTAGTGGTTTGGGTGGGAGTATTAGCAATCAGCCCCAGCATTTT	CASGLGGSISNQPQHF
TRBJ1-1	13	.	many	TRBV7-2	TGTGCCAGCAGCTTAGCGCGGGAGACTGAAGCTTTCTTT	CASSLARETEAFF
TRBJ2-3	16	TRBD2	.	TRBV28	TGTGCCAGCAGTTTCCCCCTAGCGGCTTCCACAGATACGCAGTATTTT	CASSFPLAASTDTQYF
TRBJ2-5	15	TRBD2	many	TRBV7-2	TGTGCCAGCAGCCCTAGCGGGGGGGCCGTAAAGACCCAGTACTTC	CASSPSGGAVKTQYF
TRBJ2-1	16	.	many	TRBV7-8	TGTGCCAGCAATACCGAGGGGGGGACGTTCTACAATGAGCAGTTCTTC	CASNTEGGTFYNEQFF
TRBJ2-5	14	.	.	TRBV29-1	TGCAGCGTTGAGTTTACAGGGGGGGTAGAGACCCAGTACTTC	CSVEFTGGVETQYF
TRBJ1-2	11	.	few	TRBV29-1	TGCAGCGTTGGTGACCCTTATGGCTACACCTTC	CSVGDPYGYTF
TRBJ2-7	13	.	many	TRBV4-1	TGCGCCAGCAGCCAAGCCTCGGGCTACGAGCAGTACTTC	CASSQASGYEQYF
TRBJ1-2	13	.	few	TRBV7-6	TGTGCCAGCAGCTTGGGGGGGGCGGATGGCTACACCTTC	CASSLGGADGYTF
TRBJ2-7	14	TRBD1	few	TRBV12-3/TRBV12-4	TGTGCCAGCAGTACAAGACAGGGCCTCGGCGAGCAGTACTTC	CASSTRQGLGEQYF
TRBJ2-3	17	TRBD2	.	TRBV28	TGTGCCAGCAGTTCAGGGGCTAGCGGGCCGGCCACAGATACGCAGTATTTT	CASSSGASGPATDTQYF
TRBJ1-5	15	TRBD1	many	TRBV7-6	TGTGCCAGCAGCCTAGGTACAGGGGTCAATCAGCCCCAGCATTTT	CASSLGTGVNQPQHF
TRBJ2-4	14	TRBD1	.	TRBV4-1	TGTGCCAGCAGCCAAGATTTATTGACAGGGCCTCAGTACTTC	CASSQDLLTGPQYF
TRBJ1-1	15	.	many	TRBV7-2	TGTGCCAGCAGCCAGCGGCAGGCCATGAACACTGAAGCTTTCTTT	CASSQRQAMNTEAFF
TRBJ2-7	13	.	once	TRBV20-1	TGCAGTGCTAGCGACGACCTATTGGACGAGCAGTACTTC	CSASDDLLDEQYF
TRBJ1-2	15	.	.	TRBV11-2	TGTGCCAGCAGCTTAGTTGACCGGGACGTCTATGGCTACACCTTC	CASSLVDRDVYGYTF